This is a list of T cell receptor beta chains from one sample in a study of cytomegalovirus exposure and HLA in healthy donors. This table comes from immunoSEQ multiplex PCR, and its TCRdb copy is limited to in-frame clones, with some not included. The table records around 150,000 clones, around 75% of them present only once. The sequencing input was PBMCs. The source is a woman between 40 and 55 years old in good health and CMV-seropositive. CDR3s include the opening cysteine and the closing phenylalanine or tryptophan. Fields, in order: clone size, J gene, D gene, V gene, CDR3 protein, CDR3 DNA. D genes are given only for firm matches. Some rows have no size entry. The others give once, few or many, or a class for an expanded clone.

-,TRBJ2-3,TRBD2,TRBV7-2,CASSLGGRYTDTQYF,TGTGCCAGCAGCTTAGGCGGGAGGTACACAGATACGCAGTATTTT
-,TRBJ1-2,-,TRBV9,CASSVDSGIYGYTF,TGTGCCAGCAGCGTAGACAGCGGAATCTATGGCTACACCTTC
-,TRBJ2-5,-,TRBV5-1,CASSSQGDWGETQYF,TGCGCCAGCAGCTCCCAGGGGGACTGGGGAGAGACCCAGTACTTC
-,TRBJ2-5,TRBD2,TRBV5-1,CASSLARLAGTETQYF,TGCGCCAGCAGCTTGGCCAGACTAGCGGGGACGGAGACCCAGTACTTC
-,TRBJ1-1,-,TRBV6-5,CASSSIGTTSEAFF,TGTGCCAGCAGTTCCATCGGGACAACATCTGAAGCTTTCTTT
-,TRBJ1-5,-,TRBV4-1,CASSQGVGASNQPQHF,TGCGCCAGCAGCCAAGGTGTAGGGGCCAGCAATCAGCCCCAGCATTTT
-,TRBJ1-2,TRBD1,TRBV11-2,CASSFGQGGYGYTF,TGTGCCAGCAGCTTTGGACAGGGGGGCTATGGCTACACCTTC
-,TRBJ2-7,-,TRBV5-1,CASSLAGSYEQYF,TGCGCCAGCAGCTTGGCGGGAAGCTACGAGCAGTACTTC
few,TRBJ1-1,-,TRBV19,CASSIRKAGLTEAFF,TGTGCCAGTAGTATAAGGAAGGCAGGGTTGACTGAAGCTTTCTTT
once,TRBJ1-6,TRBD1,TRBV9,CASSVADRGLGNSPLHF,TGTGCCAGCAGCGTAGCTGACAGGGGGTTAGGAAATTCACCCCTCCACTTT
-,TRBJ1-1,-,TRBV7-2,CASSLALSVNTEAFF,TGTGCCAGCAGCTTAGCGCTCTCAGTGAACACTGAAGCTTTCTTT
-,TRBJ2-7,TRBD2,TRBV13,CASSFTAGGSYEQYF,TGTGCCAGCAGCTTTACAGCGGGAGGGTCCTACGAGCAGTACTTC
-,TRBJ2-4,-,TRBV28,CASSPAHSRLDF,TGTGCCAGCAGCCCCGCTCATTCTAGGCTCGACTTC
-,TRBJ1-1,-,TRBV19,CASSIDPPGPEAFF,TGTGCCAGTAGTATAGATCCCCCAGGGCCTGAAGCTTTCTTT
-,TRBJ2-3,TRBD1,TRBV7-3,CASSAWTGVGDTQYF,TGTGCCAGCAGCGCCTGGACAGGGGTAGGAGATACGCAGTATTTT
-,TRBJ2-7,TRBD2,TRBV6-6,CASSYGGSRYEQYF,TGTGCCAGCAGTTACGGCGGGAGTCGCTACGAGCAGTACTTC
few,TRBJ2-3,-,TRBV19,CASSIAAGSTDTQYF,TGTGCCAGTAGTATAGCCGCCGGGAGCACAGATACGCAGTATTTT
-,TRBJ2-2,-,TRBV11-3,CASSHYTGELFF,TGTGCCAGCAGCCATTACACCGGGGAGCTGTTTTTT
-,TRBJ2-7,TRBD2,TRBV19,CASSLRGAGMAYEQYF,TGTGCCAGTAGTCTTAGGGGAGCGGGAATGGCGTACGAGCAGTACTTC
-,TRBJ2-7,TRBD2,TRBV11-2,CASSLSRSGSGEQYF,TGTGCCAGCAGCTTATCACGGAGCGGGAGTGGCGAGCAGTACTTC
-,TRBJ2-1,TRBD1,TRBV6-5,CASLDRGKVNEQFF,TGTGCCAGCCTGGACAGGGGAAAGGTCAATGAGCAGTTCTTC
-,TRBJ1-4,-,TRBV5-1,CASSLGPGRGNEKLFF,TGCGCCAGCAGCTTGGGGCCTGGCCGGGGAAATGAAAAACTGTTTTTT